This entry is about one TCR beta chain. Its specificity is unknown. The Oncomine TCR Beta short-read assay was applied to DNA of cultured CD4+ T cells. Using its own MiXCR run on the PCR reads, TCRdb lists one record per CDR3 protein. The sample contains about 17,000 distinct CDR3 sequences, 59% of which appear only once. This CDR3 is 12 amino acids long. Germline CDR1 is DFQATT and CDR2 is SNEGSKA (reference sequence). V was trimmed by 5 bases and J by 5 bases, leaving 12 bases between them. This sample was included in a study of vaccination and CD4 T cells after COVID-19. Across the study: A median of about 98 days (range 35 to 161) separated diagnosis from post-COVID sampling.

Documented treatment: 10-day PBMC culture with coronavirus spike peptide pools or control peptides (ViraFEST assay). The source was CD4+ T cells from blood, cultured in vitro, collected after SARS-CoV-2 vaccination. The chain couples TRBV20-1 to TRBJ2-5; the D call may be TRBD1 or TRBD2 (5 bases each). The clonotype was recovered from a human donor who had recovered from COVID-19. The CDR3 nucleotides are TGCAGTGCTCTTTTGGGGACCGAGACCCAGTACTTC. Its protein is CSALLGTETQYF.